The present TCR beta chain was sequenced within a study of T cells in localized non-small cell lung cancer. Study results and caveats: The study found T cell clonality highest in uninvolved adjacent lung, above tumor.

The CDR3 runs to 15 residues. The ends lost 3 bases at V and 5 bases at J; junction bases unmatched: 6. This clone appeared a single time. What it recognizes is unknown. The method was immunoSEQ multiplex PCR; TCRdb's version includes in-frame clones alone and lacks a portion of them. The top ten hold around 1.7% of the sample, which has approximately 150,000 clones, 89% seen once. The sample was peripheral blood, taken before any cancer treatment. This TCR came from a female donor at least 60 years old with stage I lung adenocarcinoma. The chain joins TRBV23-1 to TRBJ1-5; 8 nucleotides line up with TRBD1. TRBV23-1 is placed among ORFs of uncertain function. The DNA for the CDR3 is TGCGCCAGCAGTCAGGGGACAGGTTGGGATCAGCCCCAGCATTTT. This encodes CASSQGTGWDQPQHF.